These T cell receptor beta chains were read from a single sample in a study of early T cells in non-severe SARS-CoV-2 infection. TCRdb passed the 5' RACE reads through MiXCR, listing each CDR3 protein once. The sample has about 100,000 distinct CDR3 sequences; about 12% are singletons. Sequencing used whole blood. The source is an adult who was a healthcare worker with PCR-confirmed SARS-CoV-2 infection or an uninfected control (not recorded which). Each CDR3 is given with its conserved first and last residue. Each record gives: V gene, D gene, J gene, clone size, CDR3 protein, CDR3 DNA. The D gene is left open where the match is weak. Only some rows state a clone size, as once, few, many or a class for expanded clones.

V: TRBV7-8
D: .
J: TRBJ1-1
size: many
CDR3: CASSSQTGDTEAFF
DNA: TGTGCCAGCAGCTCCCAAACGGGGGACACTGAAGCTTTCTTT

V: TRBV28
D: .
J: TRBJ1-2
size: .
CDR3: CASSPRGVRNGYTF
DNA: TGTGCCAGCAGTCCCCGGGGGGTTAGGAACGGCTACACCTTC

V: TRBV2
D: TRBD2
J: TRBJ2-5
size: few
CDR3: CASSLRVAGGRETQYF
DNA: TGTGCCAGCAGTCTCCGGGTAGCGGGGGGCCGGGAGACCCAGTACTTC

V: TRBV9
D: TRBD2
J: TRBJ2-1
size: many
CDR3: CASSVALLAGVNEQFF
DNA: TGTGCCAGCAGCGTAGCTCTCCTAGCGGGAGTAAATGAGCAGTTCTTC

V: TRBV12-3/TRBV12-4
D: .
J: TRBJ2-3
size: few
CDR3: CASSPSLSRDTQYF
DNA: TGTGCCAGCAGTCCCTCCCTGTCCCGAGATACGCAGTATTTT

V: TRBV6-1
D: TRBD1
J: TRBJ1-2
size: few
CDR3: CASSGQGLDYGYTF
DNA: TGTGCCAGCAGTGGACAGGGCCTCGACTATGGCTACACCTTC

V: TRBV9
D: TRBD2
J: TRBJ2-5
size: many
CDR3: CASSSGREETQYF
DNA: TGTGCCAGCAGTAGCGGGAGGGAAGAGACCCAGTACTTC

V: TRBV6-6
D: TRBD2
J: TRBJ2-1
size: few
CDR3: CASSYSSWPSGGRYNEQFF
DNA: TGTGCCAGCAGTTACTCTTCATGGCCTAGCGGGGGGAGATACAATGAGCAGTTCTTC

V: TRBV19
D: .
J: TRBJ2-1
size: many
CDR3: CASSRSGYNEQFF
DNA: TGTGCCAGTAGTAGGTCAGGCTACAATGAGCAGTTCTTC

V: TRBV7-3
D: .
J: TRBJ2-2
size: .
CDR3: CASSGGVGELFF
DNA: TGTGCCAGCAGCGGCGGGGTCGGGGAGCTGTTTTTT

V: TRBV5-1
D: .
J: TRBJ2-5
size: many
CDR3: CASSVGTGKETQYF
DNA: TGCGCCAGCAGCGTTGGGACGGGAAAAGAGACCCAGTACTTC

V: TRBV27
D: .
J: TRBJ1-3
size: few
CDR3: CASSPTVSGNTIYF
DNA: TGTGCCAGCAGTCCGACAGTCTCTGGAAACACCATATATTTT

V: TRBV5-1
D: TRBD2
J: TRBJ2-3
size: .
CDR3: CASSLKREKTDTQYF
DNA: TGCGCCAGCAGCCTAAAGCGGGAGAAAACAGATACGCAGTATTTT

V: TRBV19
D: .
J: TRBJ1-4
size: many
CDR3: CASSIPITGRPGDEKLFF
DNA: TGTGCCAGTAGTATCCCAATTACCGGGAGGCCCGGGGATGAAAAACTGTTTTTT

V: TRBV5-1
D: .
J: TRBJ2-7
size: .
CDR3: CASSLAGHEQYF
DNA: TGCGCCAGCAGCTTGGCGGGCCACGAGCAGTACTTC

V: TRBV10-3
D: .
J: TRBJ2-2
size: few
CDR3: CAIGLQGTGELFF
DNA: TGTGCCATCGGCCTCCAAGGAACCGGGGAGCTGTTTTTT

V: TRBV5-1
D: TRBD2
J: TRBJ2-7
size: few
CDR3: CASSLERGDSYEQYF
DNA: TGCGCCAGCAGCTTAGAGCGGGGGGACTCCTACGAGCAGTACTTC

V: TRBV11-2
D: .
J: TRBJ2-3
size: few
CDR3: CASSPDAAGWTDTQYF
DNA: TGTGCCAGCAGCCCGGACGCGGCAGGGTGGACAGATACGCAGTATTTT

V: TRBV4-1
D: .
J: TRBJ2-7
size: .
CDR3: CASSQGGTSYEQYF
DNA: TGCGCCAGCAGCCAAGGGGGAACCTCCTACGAGCAGTACTTC

V: TRBV10-2
D: TRBD1
J: TRBJ2-2
size: few
CDR3: CASSWDSPNTGELFF
DNA: TGCGCCAGCAGTTGGGACAGCCCGAACACCGGGGAGCTGTTTTTT

V: TRBV29-1
D: .
J: TRBJ2-3
size: .
CDR3: CSVERELTGIGAQYF
DNA: TGCAGCGTTGAAAGGGAGCTAACGGGGATAGGAGCGCAGTATTTT

V: TRBV7-6
D: TRBD2
J: TRBJ2-1
size: .
CDR3: CASSSRLAGDHYNEQFF
DNA: TGTGCCAGCAGCTCCAGACTAGCGGGAGACCACTACAATGAGCAGTTCTTC

V: TRBV4-2
D: .
J: TRBJ1-4
size: .
CDR3: CASSIRHGYDEKLFF
DNA: TGTGCCAGCAGCATTAGACACGGGTACGATGAAAAACTGTTTTTT

V: TRBV7-3
D: .
J: TRBJ2-3
size: .
CDR3: CASSFSAGGTDTQYF
DNA: TGTGCCAGCAGCTTTTCTGCAGGGGGCACAGATACGCAGTATTTT

V: TRBV3-1
D: .
J: TRBJ1-1
size: few
CDR3: CASKGSGANTEAFF
DNA: TGTGCCAGCAAAGGATCAGGAGCAAACACTGAAGCTTTCTTT

V: TRBV25-1
D: TRBD1
J: TRBJ2-7
size: few
CDR3: CASSWAPPGTGVSEQYF
DNA: TGTGCCAGCAGTTGGGCCCCTCCCGGGACAGGGGTAAGCGAGCAGTACTTC

V: TRBV5-6
D: .
J: TRBJ1-3
size: .
CDR3: CASSSRRVSGNTIYF
DNA: TGTGCCAGCAGCTCGCGGAGGGTCTCTGGAAACACCATATATTTT

V: TRBV12-3/TRBV12-4
D: .
J: TRBJ1-1
size: many
CDR3: CASTLGAGANTEAFF
DNA: TGTGCCAGCACCTTGGGGGCAGGCGCGAACACTGAAGCTTTCTTT

V: TRBV6-2/TRBV6-3
D: .
J: TRBJ2-1
size: .
CDR3: CASSRVNEQFF
DNA: TGTGCCAGCAGTAGGGTTAATGAGCAGTTCTTC

V: TRBV12-3/TRBV12-4
D: TRBD1
J: TRBJ1-5
size: many
CDR3: CASSGTGPNNQPQHF
DNA: TGTGCCAGCAGCGGGACAGGACCGAACAATCAGCCCCAGCATTTT

V: TRBV12-3/TRBV12-4
D: TRBD1
J: TRBJ1-4
size: .
CDR3: CASRGGTGNREKLFF
DNA: TGTGCCAGCAGAGGGGGGACAGGGAATAGGGAAAAACTGTTTTTT

V: TRBV12-3/TRBV12-4
D: TRBD1
J: TRBJ2-6
size: .
CDR3: CASATGAGANVLTF
DNA: TGTGCCAGTGCTACAGGGGCTGGGGCCAACGTCCTGACTTTC

V: TRBV18
D: .
J: TRBJ2-5
size: .
CDR3: CASSQNGGGETQYF
DNA: TGTGCCAGCTCGCAAAACGGGGGAGGAGAGACCCAGTACTTC

V: TRBV27
D: .
J: TRBJ1-6
size: .
CDR3: CASSWQGVNSPLHF
DNA: TGTGCCAGCAGTTGGCAGGGCGTGAATTCACCCCTCCACTTT

V: TRBV3-1
D: .
J: TRBJ2-3
size: .
CDR3: CASSQGSISQYF
DNA: TGTGCCAGCAGCCAAGGATCCATATCGCAGTATTTT

V: TRBV5-8
D: TRBD1
J: TRBJ1-1
size: many
CDR3: CASSLGDRTNTEAFF
DNA: TGTGCCAGCAGCTTGGGGGACAGGACGAACACTGAAGCTTTCTTT

V: TRBV2
D: .
J: TRBJ2-5
size: many
CDR3: CASTQDSETQYF
DNA: TGTGCCAGCACCCAGGATAGCGAGACCCAGTACTTC

V: TRBV14
D: TRBD1
J: TRBJ1-1
size: many
CDR3: CATKPGQGNTEAFF
DNA: TGTGCCACCAAACCGGGACAGGGGAACACTGAAGCTTTCTTT

V: TRBV24-1
D: .
J: TRBJ2-3
size: few
CDR3: CATAEGDTQYF
DNA: TGTGCCACCGCGGAGGGAGATACGCAGTATTTT

V: TRBV12-3/TRBV12-4
D: .
J: TRBJ1-2
size: many
CDR3: CASTPSGHGYTF
DNA: TGTGCCAGCACACCGTCGGGTCATGGCTACACCTTC

V: TRBV29-1
D: .
J: TRBJ2-2
size: many
CDR3: CSANGAGELFF
DNA: TGCAGCGCTAACGGGGCCGGGGAGCTGTTTTTT

V: TRBV11-2
D: TRBD2
J: TRBJ2-1
size: .
CDR3: CASSLGAGGNNEQFF
DNA: TGTGCCAGCAGCTTAGGAGCGGGAGGGAACAATGAGCAGTTCTTC

V: TRBV7-2
D: .
J: TRBJ1-3
size: .
CDR3: CASSLDRSPGNTIYF
DNA: TGTGCCAGCAGCTTAGACAGGTCTCCTGGAAACACCATATATTTT

V: TRBV28
D: .
J: TRBJ2-1
size: few
CDR3: CASFSGARYNEQFF
DNA: TGTGCCAGCTTTAGCGGAGCCCGCTACAATGAGCAGTTCTTC

V: TRBV11-3
D: TRBD2
J: TRBJ2-1
size: many
CDR3: CASSPELAVNEQFF
DNA: TGTGCCAGCAGCCCCGAACTAGCGGTGAATGAGCAGTTCTTC

V: TRBV3-1
D: .
J: TRBJ2-1
size: few
CDR3: CASSQGRPKGGNEQFF
DNA: TGTGCCAGCAGCCAAGGGAGGCCTAAGGGGGGCAATGAGCAGTTCTTC

V: TRBV28
D: .
J: TRBJ2-3
size: few
CDR3: CASSFRGRADTQYF
DNA: TGTGCCAGCAGTTTCCGGGGGCGGGCAGATACGCAGTATTTT

V: TRBV3-1
D: TRBD2
J: TRBJ2-2
size: .
CDR3: CASSQDGGGLYTGELFF
DNA: TGTGCCAGCAGCCAAGACGGGGGAGGGTTGTACACCGGGGAGCTGTTTTTT

V: TRBV5-1
D: TRBD2
J: TRBJ2-5
size: .
CDR3: CASSLGRLSGRTQETQYF
DNA: TGCGCCAGCAGCTTGGGACGGTTAAGCGGGAGAACTCAAGAGACCCAGTACTTC

V: TRBV28
D: .
J: TRBJ2-7
size: few
CDR3: CASSLRQEVSYEQYF
DNA: TGTGCCAGCAGTCTCCGACAGGAAGTATCCTACGAGCAGTACTTC

V: TRBV7-8
D: .
J: TRBJ1-5
size: .
CDR3: CASSLMPRQPQHF
DNA: TGTGCCAGCAGCTTAATGCCCCGCCAGCCCCAGCATTTT

V: TRBV7-9
D: .
J: TRBJ2-5
size: .
CDR3: CASSPPDPRETQYF
DNA: TGTGCCAGCAGCCCCCCAGACCCCCGGGAGACCCAGTACTTC

V: TRBV4-1
D: TRBD1
J: TRBJ2-7
size: .
CDR3: CAGSRGTGYEQYF
DNA: TGCGCCGGCAGCCGCGGGACAGGCTACGAGCAGTACTTC

V: TRBV5-8
D: .
J: TRBJ2-2
size: few
CDR3: CASSLEGDPTGELFF
DNA: TGTGCCAGCAGCTTGGAGGGGGATCCCACCGGGGAGCTGTTTTTT

V: TRBV7-3
D: TRBD1
J: TRBJ2-5
size: few
CDR3: CASSQPGQGPSYF
DNA: TGTGCCAGCAGCCAGCCGGGACAGGGTCCCTCTTACTTC

V: TRBV11-2
D: .
J: TRBJ2-3
size: .
CDR3: CASSLDRQSTDTQYF
DNA: TGTGCCAGCAGCTTAGATCGGCAGTCCACAGATACGCAGTATTTT

V: TRBV14
D: .
J: TRBJ2-3
size: .
CDR3: CASSQVSSSGTQYF
DNA: TGTGCCAGCAGCCAAGTCTCTTCGTCGGGAACGCAGTATTTT

V: TRBV6-1
D: .
J: TRBJ1-2
size: many
CDR3: CASSEALRSGYTF
DNA: TGTGCCAGCAGTGAAGCGCTCAGAAGTGGCTACACCTTC

V: TRBV6-1
D: .
J: TRBJ1-6
size: few
CDR3: CASRAGADGSPLHF
DNA: TGTGCCAGCCGGGCCGGGGCGGATGGATCACCCCTCCACTTT